Listed here are 10 T cell receptor beta chains from one sample, sequenced in a study of cytomegalovirus exposure and HLA in healthy donors (TCRdb year 2017). Library generation was performed with the immunoSEQ multiplex PCR assay. For the multiplex PCR, a mixture combining 60 forward primers for TCR Vbeta segments and 13 reverse primers for TCR Jbeta segments was used. The table was pulled from immuneACCESS by TCRdb, which kept in-frame rearrangements only. Such tables lose some clones; where checked, under half of the loss comes from unresolved V genes, and the rest has no known cause. Within this sample are some 120,000 clones, with approximately 70% of them counted one time only. 4% to 5.5% of the sample rests with the top ten. Material: PBMCs. The receptors were gathered from a man between 60 and 75 years old in good health and CMV-seropositive.

This clone occurred once. The V and J genes are TRBV30 and TRBJ2-3, with 9 bases lining up with TRBD1. Trimming took 3 bases from V and 5 from J; bases not matched to a gene: 9. The CDR3 spans 15 residues. CDR1 GTSNPN and CDR2 SVGIG come from the germline V gene (reference sequence). The CDR3 protein is CAWSGGQGKRDTQYF. The DNA of the CDR3 is TGTGCCTGGAGCGGGGGACAGGGCAAAAGAGATACGCAGTATTTT.

V gene TRBV6-6 combines with J gene TRBJ2-3, with 8 bases fitting TRBD2. The V and J ends lost 0 bases and 6 bases, in that order; junction bases with no gene match: 8. Germline V gives CDR1 MNHNY, CDR2 SVGAGI (reference sequence). This CDR3 comprises 16 residues. CDR3 sequence: CASSYSPGGPLDTQYF. CDR3 DNA sequence: TGTGCCAGCAGTTACTCGCCGGGGGGGCCGTTGGATACGCAGTATTTT.

This clone showed up just a few times. The chain links TRBV7-8 to TRBJ2-3; 8 bases align to TRBD2. The CDR3 consists of 14 residues. CDR1 is SGHVS and CDR2 is FQNEAQ in the germline V gene. Trimming took 4 bases from V and 6 from J; bases not matched to a gene: 6. The DNA for the CDR3 is TGTGCCAGCAGCTCCCGGGAGGGGGTGGATACGCAGTATTTT. This gives the protein CASSSREGVDTQYF.

The chain uses TRBV6-5 and TRBJ1-1, with D possibly matching TRBD1 (6 bases). Germline V lookup: CDR1 MNHEY, CDR2 SVGAGI. The V gene lost 5 bases and the J gene lost 10 bases, with 17 bases spanning the gap. The CDR3 has 13 residues. The DNA for the CDR3 is TGTGCCAGCAGTAGGGACCAGGGGACGGGAGCTTTCTTT. Translating it yields CASSRDQGTGAFF.

This clone appeared a few times. The V gene is TRBV9, the J gene TRBJ2-2; 9 nucleotides match TRBD1. Germline V gives CDR1 SGDLS, CDR2 YYNGEE. The CDR3 has 17 residues. The V segment lost 4 bases and the J segment 4 bases; nucleotides outside the gene matches: 11. In DNA, the CDR3 is TGTGCCAGCAGCCCTGACACAGGGGGCTGGGGCACCGGGGAGCTGTTTTTT. It codes for CASSPDTGGWGTGELFF.

The V gene is TRBV6-5, the J gene TRBJ1-2; the match to TRBD1 covers 9 bases. With 4 bases clipped from V and 4 bases from J, the junction kept 4 bases outside the gene matches. This CDR3 has 14 amino acids. The germline V gene has CDR1 MNHEY and CDR2 SVGAGI. CDR3 region: CASSSPTGGYGYTF. The CDR3 DNA reads TGTGCCAGCAGTTCCCCGACAGGGGGCTATGGCTACACCTTC.

The V call is TRBV19, the J call TRBJ1-5, with 7 nucleotides matching TRBD1. Per the germline V gene, CDR1 is LNHDA and CDR2 is SQIVND (reference sequence). J gave up 6 bases and V 7 bases, and 9 bases lay outside the gene matches. This CDR3 has 14 amino acids. CDR3 sequence reads: CASTIPTGFQPQHF. The CDR3 DNA is TGTGCCAGTACAATACCGACAGGGTTTCAGCCCCAGCATTTT.

The chain couples TRBV15 to TRBJ2-3; D remains unclear. This CDR3 is built from 15 residues. V lost 1 base and J 0 bases, leaving 8 bases between the germline ends. Germline loops: CDR1 LNHNV, CDR2 YYDKDF (reference sequence). DNA of the CDR3: TGTGCCACCAGCAGAGTTTCGCAGAGCACAGATACGCAGTATTTT. Translation gives CATSRVSQSTDTQYF.

The chain carries TRBV28 and TRBJ1-4; no clear D gene. The CDR3 covers 15 residues. Germline CDR1 and CDR2: MDHEN and SYDVKM. The V and J ends lost 3 bases and 8 bases respectively, with 16 bases between them. DNA of the CDR3: TGTGCCAGCAGTTTCGGGGAAGGCGATTGGGAAAAACTGTTTTTT. It codes for CASSFGEGDWEKLFF.

The chain is built from TRBV7-2 and TRBJ1-2, with TRBD1 matching 10 bases. With V trimmed by 6 bases and J by 10 bases, 8 bases remained unmatched. Germline V gene sequence: CDR1 SGHTA, CDR2 FQGNSA. The CDR3 extends over 13 amino acids. CDR3 sequence: CASSFSGTGDYTF. DNA of the CDR3: TGTGCCAGCAGTTTTTCCGGGACAGGGGACTACACCTTC.